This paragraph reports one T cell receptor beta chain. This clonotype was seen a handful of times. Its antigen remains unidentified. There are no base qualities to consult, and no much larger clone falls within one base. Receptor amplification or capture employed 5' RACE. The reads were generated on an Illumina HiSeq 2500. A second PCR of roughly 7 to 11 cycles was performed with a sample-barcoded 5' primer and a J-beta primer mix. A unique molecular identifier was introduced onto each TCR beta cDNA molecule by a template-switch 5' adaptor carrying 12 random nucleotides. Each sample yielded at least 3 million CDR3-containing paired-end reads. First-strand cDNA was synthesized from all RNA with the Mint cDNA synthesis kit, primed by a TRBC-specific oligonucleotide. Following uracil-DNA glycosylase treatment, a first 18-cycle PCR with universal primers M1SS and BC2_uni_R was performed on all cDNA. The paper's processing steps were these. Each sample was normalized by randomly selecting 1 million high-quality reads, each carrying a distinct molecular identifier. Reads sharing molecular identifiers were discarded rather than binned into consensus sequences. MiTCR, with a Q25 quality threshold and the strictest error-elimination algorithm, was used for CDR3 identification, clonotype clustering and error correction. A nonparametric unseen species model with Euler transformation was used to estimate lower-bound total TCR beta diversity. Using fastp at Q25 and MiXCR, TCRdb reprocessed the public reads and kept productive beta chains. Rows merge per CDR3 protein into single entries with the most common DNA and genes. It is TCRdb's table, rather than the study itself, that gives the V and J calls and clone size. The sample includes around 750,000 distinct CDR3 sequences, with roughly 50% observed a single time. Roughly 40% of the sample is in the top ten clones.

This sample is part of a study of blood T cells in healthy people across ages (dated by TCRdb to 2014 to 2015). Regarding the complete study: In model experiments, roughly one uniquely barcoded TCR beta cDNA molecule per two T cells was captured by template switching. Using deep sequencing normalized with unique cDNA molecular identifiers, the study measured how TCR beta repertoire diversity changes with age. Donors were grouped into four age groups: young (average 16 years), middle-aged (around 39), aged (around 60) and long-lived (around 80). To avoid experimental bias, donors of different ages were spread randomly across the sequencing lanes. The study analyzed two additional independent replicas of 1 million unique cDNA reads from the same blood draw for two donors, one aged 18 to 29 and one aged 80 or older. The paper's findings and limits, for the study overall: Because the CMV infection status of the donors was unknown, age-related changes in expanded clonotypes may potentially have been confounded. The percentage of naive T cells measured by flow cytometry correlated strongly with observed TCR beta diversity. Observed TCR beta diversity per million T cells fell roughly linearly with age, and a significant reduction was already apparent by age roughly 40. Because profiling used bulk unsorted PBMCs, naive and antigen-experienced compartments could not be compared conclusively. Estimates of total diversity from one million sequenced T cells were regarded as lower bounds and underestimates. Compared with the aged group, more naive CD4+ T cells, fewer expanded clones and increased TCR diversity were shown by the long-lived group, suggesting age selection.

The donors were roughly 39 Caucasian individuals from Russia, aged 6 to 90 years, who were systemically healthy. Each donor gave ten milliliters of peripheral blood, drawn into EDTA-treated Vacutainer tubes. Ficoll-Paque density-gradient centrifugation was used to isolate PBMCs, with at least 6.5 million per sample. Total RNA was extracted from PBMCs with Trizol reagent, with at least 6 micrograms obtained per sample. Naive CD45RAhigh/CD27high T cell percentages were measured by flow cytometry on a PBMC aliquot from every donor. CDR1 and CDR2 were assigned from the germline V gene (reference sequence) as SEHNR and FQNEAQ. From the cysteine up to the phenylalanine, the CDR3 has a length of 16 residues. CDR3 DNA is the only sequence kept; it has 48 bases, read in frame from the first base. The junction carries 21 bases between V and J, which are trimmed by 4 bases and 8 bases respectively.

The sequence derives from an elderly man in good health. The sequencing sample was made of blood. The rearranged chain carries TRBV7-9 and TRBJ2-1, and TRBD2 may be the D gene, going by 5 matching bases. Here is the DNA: TGTGCCAGCAGCTCAATAGACTACCCCCGAGGGTATGAGCAGTTCTTC. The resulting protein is CASSSIDYPRGYEQFF.